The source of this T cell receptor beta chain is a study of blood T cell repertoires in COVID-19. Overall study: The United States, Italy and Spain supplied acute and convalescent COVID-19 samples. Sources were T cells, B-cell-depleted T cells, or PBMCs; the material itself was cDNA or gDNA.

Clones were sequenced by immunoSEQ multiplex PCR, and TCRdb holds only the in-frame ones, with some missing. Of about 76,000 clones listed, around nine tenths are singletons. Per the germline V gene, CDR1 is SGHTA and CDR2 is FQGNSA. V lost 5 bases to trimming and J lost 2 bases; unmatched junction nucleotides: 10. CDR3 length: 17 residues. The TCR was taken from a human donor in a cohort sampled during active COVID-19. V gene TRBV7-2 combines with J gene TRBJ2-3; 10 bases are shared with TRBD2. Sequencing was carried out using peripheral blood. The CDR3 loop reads CASSREVAGGVTDTQYF. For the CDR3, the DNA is TGTGCCAGCAGCAGAGAGGTAGCGGGGGGAGTCACAGATACGCAGTATTTT.